One T cell receptor beta chain is described in this entry. Germline V CDR1 and CDR2: SGHDN, FVKESK. The CDR3 length is 13 residues. The ends were cut back, 4 bases at V and 9 bases at J, with 10 bases in the middle. The sample comes from a study of blood T cell repertoires in COVID-19. About the study: Material from acute and convalescent COVID-19 was sourced from the United States, Italy and Spain. The cDNA or gDNA used as material had been derived from T cells, B-cell-depleted T cells, or PBMCs.

As originally analysed: Quantification of nucleated cells was approximated via reference gene primer amplification. Only in-frame clones appear in the TCRdb table, and some are missing; sequencing was by immunoSEQ multiplex PCR. V, J and clone size reflect that table, while D and trimming were determined from the DNA. The data hold about 78,000 clones, with around four fifths observed a single time. V and J are TRBV14 and TRBJ1-6, with D tentatively TRBD1 (6 bases). The specimen was peripheral blood. This clonotype was obtained from a human donor in a cohort sampled during active COVID-19. In DNA, the CDR3 is TGTGCCAGCAGCCTCCGGGACATTTCACCCCTCCACTTT. Encoded protein: CASSLRDISPLHF.